This TCR beta chain came from a study of shared clonotypes between healthy human individuals. V was cut by 10 bases and J by 3 bases, with 16 bases left in between. The CDR3 runs to 14 residues. The germline V gene encodes CDR1 LNHDA and CDR2 SQIVND (reference sequence). Sequencing on ten immunoSEQ deep assay plates was performed for unsorted PBMC DNA. Libraries were prepared by immunoSEQ multiplex PCR; TCRdb keeps only in-frame clonotypes and omits some of them. The sample comprises some 470,000 clones, 76% of which are singletons, and 10% to 15% rests with the top ten. A single count supports this clone. Its antigen is unknown. Each sample came from a Caucasian adult donor living in Nashville, Tennessee. Study results and limitations: Only blood was sampled; tissue repertoires likely differ.

This clonotype originated in a woman in her thirties or forties in good health. Some clones in this sample may be carry-over from other donors' samples. The chain couples TRBV19 to TRBJ2-4; D remains unclear. Sequenced sample: PBMCs. CDR3 sequence: CATSQVGDKNIQYF. In DNA form, the CDR3 reads TGTGCCACTTCACAAGTTGGGGACAAAAACATTCAGTACTTC.